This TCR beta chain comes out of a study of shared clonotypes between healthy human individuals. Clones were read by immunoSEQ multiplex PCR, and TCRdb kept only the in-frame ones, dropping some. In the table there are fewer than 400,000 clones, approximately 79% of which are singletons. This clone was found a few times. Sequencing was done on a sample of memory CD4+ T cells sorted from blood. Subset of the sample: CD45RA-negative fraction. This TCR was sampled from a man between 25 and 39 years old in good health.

Here the CDR3 reads CASSLGAYEQYF. In DNA, the CDR3 is TGCGCCAGCAGCTTGGGGGCCTACGAGCAGTACTTC. This chain connects TRBV5-1 to TRBJ2-7; D unresolved. The V end was cut by 0 bases, the J end by 2 bases, with 3 bases between. Germline assignment: CDR1 SGHRS and CDR2 YFSETQ. The CDR3 is 12 residues long.